This TCR beta chain was sequenced for a study of control samples from healthy donors and cancer patients (dated by TCRdb to the early 2020s). Of note for this clone: What antigen it recognizes has not been identified. No clone much larger than this one lies a single base away; base qualities are absent.

The method was the immunoSEQ multiplex PCR assay. Held by TCRdb, this immuneACCESS table contains in-frame sequences only and omits some clones. Under half of the omission traces to an unresolved V gene where checked; the cause of the rest is unknown. The sample contains about 120,000 clones, 90% of them found a single time. Jointly, the top ten make up around 2.5% of the sample. CDR1 and CDR2 were assigned from the germline V gene (reference sequence) as MNHNY and SVGAGI. From the cysteine up to the phenylalanine, the CDR3 has a length of 12 residues. Only the CDR3 DNA stays, 36 bases, in frame from base 1. Between the V and J ends, shortened by 4 bases and 0 bases respectively, the junction contains 0 bases.

The chain is made from TRBV6-6 and TRBJ2-2; no D segment can be confidently identified. The specimen sequenced was blood. The TCR was taken from a man aged 35-49 years in good health. The CDR3 protein: CASSSNTGELFF. The DNA reads as follows: TGTGCCAGCAGTTCGAACACCGGGGAGCTGTTTTTT.